Presented here are 2 T cell receptor beta chains from one specimen sequenced in a study of blood T cell repertoires in COVID-19. Sequenced by immunoSEQ multiplex PCR; TCRdb stores in-frame clones only, minus some. The repertoire consists of approximately 210,000 clones, with 75% to 90% occurring once and the leading ten covering under 3%. The specimen was peripheral blood. The receptors derive from a woman in her sixties or seventies with active or convalescent COVID-19.

The rearrangement links TRBV7-2 to TRBJ1-5; 8 bases match TRBD1. Unmatched junction bases numbered 4, after V lost 3 bases and J lost 6 bases. The germline gives CDR1 SGHTA, CDR2 FQGNSA. The CDR3 runs to 14 residues. The CDR3 spells CASSLRQGTQPQHF. In nucleotides, the CDR3 is TGTGCCAGCAGCTTGAGACAGGGGACTCAGCCCCAGCATTTT.

DNA of the CDR3: TGTGCCAGCTCACCCGGGCAGGGGCCTGGAAACACCATATATTTT. Its protein product is CASSPGQGPGNTIYF. The genes are TRBV18 and TRBJ1-3; weak D call: TRBD1 (6 bases). This CDR3 has 15 amino acids. Germline V gene sequence: CDR1 KGHSH, CDR2 LQKENI. Trimming pared 3 bases from V and 2 bases from J, leaving 11 bases between.